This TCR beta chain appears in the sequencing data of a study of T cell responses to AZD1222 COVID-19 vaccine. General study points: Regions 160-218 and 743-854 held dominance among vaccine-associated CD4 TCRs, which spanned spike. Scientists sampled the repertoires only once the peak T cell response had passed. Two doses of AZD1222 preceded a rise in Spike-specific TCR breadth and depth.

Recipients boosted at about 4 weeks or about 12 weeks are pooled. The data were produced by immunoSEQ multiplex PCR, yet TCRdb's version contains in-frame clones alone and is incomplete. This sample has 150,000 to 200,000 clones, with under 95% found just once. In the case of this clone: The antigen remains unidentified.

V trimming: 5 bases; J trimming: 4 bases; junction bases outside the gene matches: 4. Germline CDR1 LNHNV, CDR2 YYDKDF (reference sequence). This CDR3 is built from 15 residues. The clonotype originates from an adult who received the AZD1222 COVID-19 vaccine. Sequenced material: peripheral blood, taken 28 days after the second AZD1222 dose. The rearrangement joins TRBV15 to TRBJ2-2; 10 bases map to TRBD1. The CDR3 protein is CATSAGQGLTGELFF. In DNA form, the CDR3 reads TGTGCCACCAGCGCGGGACAGGGGCTCACCGGGGAGCTGTTTTTT.